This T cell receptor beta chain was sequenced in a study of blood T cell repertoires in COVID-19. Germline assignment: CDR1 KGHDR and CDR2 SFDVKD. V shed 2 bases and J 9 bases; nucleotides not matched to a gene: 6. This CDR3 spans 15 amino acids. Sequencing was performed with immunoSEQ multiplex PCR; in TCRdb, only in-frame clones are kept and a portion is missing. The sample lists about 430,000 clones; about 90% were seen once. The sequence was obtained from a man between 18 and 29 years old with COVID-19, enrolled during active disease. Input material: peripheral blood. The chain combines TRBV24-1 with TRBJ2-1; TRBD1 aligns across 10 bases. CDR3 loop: CATSDSGTGAREQFF. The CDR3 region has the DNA TGTGCCACCAGTGATTCCGGGACAGGGGCTCGTGAGCAGTTCTTC.